This T cell receptor beta chain was captured in a study of cytomegalovirus exposure and HLA in healthy donors. Points from the study as a whole: When presence/absence was analysed, sequencing depth was taken to be roughly uniform across donors. Some TCR beta chains (more than 150 of them) were listed as cytomegalovirus-associated.

The PCR ran on 60 Vbeta and 13 Jbeta primers. Clones were sequenced by immunoSEQ multiplex PCR, and TCRdb holds only the in-frame ones, with some missing. The sample consists of 55,000 to 65,000 clones, 60% to 85% of them appearing once. Comment on this clone: Antigen: not known.

Trimming removed 1 base from V and 4 bases from J, with 16 bases in between. Germline V CDR1 and CDR2: GTSNPN, SVGIG (reference sequence). The length of the CDR3 is 15 residues. V usage is TRBV30 and J usage is TRBJ1-2; a possible D gene is TRBD1 (6 bases). The sample comprised PBMCs. This sequence was found in a woman in her forties in good health and CMV-seropositive. The CDR3 DNA reads TGTGCCTGGAGTGGGGCAGGGGCGAGGGTCTATGGCTACACCTTC. Translation gives CAWSGAGARVYGYTF.